These 21 T cell receptor beta chains were sequenced from one sample in a study of blood T cell repertoires in COVID-19. Method: immunoSEQ multiplex PCR; TCRdb's copy keeps in-frame clones and lacks some. This table has over 250,000 clones, roughly four fifths appearing once. What was sequenced was PBMCs or T cells enriched from blood (not recorded which). These receptors came from a man aged 35 to 55 who had been exposed to COVID-19.

This chain connects TRBV2 to TRBJ2-1; 8 nucleotides line up with TRBD2. The germline CDR1 and CDR2 sequences are SNHLY and FYNNEI. Losses at the gene ends were 6 bases for V and 4 bases for J; bases not matched to a gene: 11. The CDR3 has 16 amino acids. The CDR3: CASRKITSGAYNEQFF. CDR3 DNA: TGTGCCAGCAGAAAAATAACTAGCGGAGCTTACAATGAGCAGTTCTTC.

The chain has TRBV19 and TRBJ1-2; TRBD1 agrees at 8 bases. J gave up 10 bases and V 3 bases, and 7 bases lay outside the gene matches. Germline V gene lookup returns CDR1 LNHDA and CDR2 SQIVND (reference sequence). This CDR3 is built from 13 residues. The CDR3 loop reads CASSIRGRDVYTF. The CDR3 DNA reads TGTGCCAGTAGTATCAGGGGGCGCGACGTCTACACCTTC.

V usage is TRBV6-5 and J usage is TRBJ1-2; D may be TRBD1 (5 bases). Germline CDR1 MNHEY, CDR2 SVGAGI. The CDR3 sequence is 15 residues long. Trimming took 2 bases from V and 4 from J, leaving 14 bases between them. CDR3 in amino acids: CASSYDVQGVYGYTF. CDR3 nucleotide sequence: TGTGCCAGCAGTTACGATGTCCAGGGTGTCTATGGCTACACCTTC.

The CDR3 nucleotides are TGTGCCAGCTCACCAGTCGGGAAAGAGACCCAGTACTTC. This encodes CASSPVGKETQYF. The rearrangement joins TRBV18 to TRBJ2-5, with TRBD2 as a possible D gene (5 bases). The germline V gene encodes CDR1 KGHSH and CDR2 LQKENI. This CDR3 comprises 13 residues. Trimming removed 2 bases from V and 3 bases from J, with 7 bases in between. Full variable domain (remainder filled in from reference TRBV18 and TRBJ2-5): NAGVMQNPRHLVRRRGQEARLRCSPMKGHSHVYWYRQLPEEGLKFMVYLQKENIIDESGMPKERFSAEFPKEGPSILRIQQVVRGDSAAYFCASSPVGKETQYFGPGTRLLVL.

The chain has TRBV9 and TRBJ1-6, with D perhaps matching TRBD1 (6 bases). Trimming removed 4 bases at V and 5 bases at J, with 16 bases between. The CDR3 length is 16 residues. Germline V gene sequence: CDR1 SGDLS, CDR2 YYNGEE. In nucleotides, the CDR3 is TGTGCCAGCAGCACACGAGGGGGGGCGCATAATTCACCCCTCCACTTT. Its protein product is CASSTRGGAHNSPLHF.

This clone was counted once. This rearrangement joins TRBV5-1 to TRBJ2-6; unclear D gene. From germline, CDR1 is SGHRS and CDR2 YFSETQ. V was cut by 2 bases and J by 1 base, with 7 bases left in between. This CDR3 comprises 15 residues. The CDR3 region has the DNA TGCGCCAGCAGCTTTTCGGTATCTGGGGCCAACGTCCTGACTTTC. Translated: CASSFSVSGANVLTF.

The chain employs TRBV9 and TRBJ2-2, with 9 positions matching TRBD1. The V gene end was trimmed by 3 bases and the J gene end by 9 bases; junction bases not matched to a gene: 12. Germline V gene sequence: CDR1 SGDLS, CDR2 YYNGEE. CDR3 length: 16 residues. The CDR3, as DNA: TGTGCCAGCAGCGAGGGAGGGACAGGGATGTCCCGGGAGCTGTTTTTT. This sequence encodes CASSEGGTGMSRELFF.

This clone was picked up a small number of times. This chain links TRBV14 with TRBJ2-7; the D is unclear. Germline CDR1 and CDR2: SGHDN and FVKESK. The V end was cut by 3 bases, the J end by 3 bases, with 3 bases between. The CDR3 extends over 11 amino acids. The DNA of the CDR3 is TGTGCCAGCAGCCAGTACTACGAGCAGTACTTC. Its translation is CASSQYYEQYF.

This clone was recorded only once. Other DNA sequences from this sample encode an identical CDR3 as well. The chain couples TRBV6-5 to TRBJ2-5, with 9 nucleotides matching TRBD2. CDR1 and CDR2 (germline): MNHEY, SVGAGI. V trimming: 2 bases; J trimming: 1 base; junction bases outside the gene matches: 2. This CDR3 has 15 amino acids. The chain's CDR3 is CASSYAGGAQETQYF. DNA of the CDR3: TGTGCCAGCAGTTACGCGGGGGGGGCCCAAGAGACCCAGTACTTC.

This clone was seen more than once but under ten times. The chain combines TRBV9 with TRBJ1-1; the D gene is possibly TRBD1 (5 bases). V was trimmed by 6 bases and J by 4 bases, leaving 13 bases between them. Germline V CDR1 and CDR2: SGDLS, YYNGEE. The length of the CDR3 is 13 residues. CDR3 sequence (DNA): TGTGCCAGCACTCCGGGGGGTTCCACTGAAGCTTTCTTT. This translates into CASTPGGSTEAFF.

The V call is TRBV5-4, the J call TRBJ2-1; 8 nucleotides match TRBD1. CDR1 SGHNT and CDR2 YYREEE come from the germline V gene (reference sequence). The ends lost 4 bases at V and 3 bases at J; junction bases unmatched: 6. The length of the CDR3 is 15 residues. The CDR3 region is CASSQQQGGYNEQFF. In DNA form, the CDR3 reads TGTGCCAGCAGCCAACAACAGGGGGGCTACAATGAGCAGTTCTTC. Supplemented by reference TRBV5-4 and TRBJ2-1, the full variable domain reads ETGVTQSPTHLIKTRGQQVTLRCSSQSGHNTVSWYQQALGQGPQFIFQYYREEENGRGNFPPRFSGLQFPNYSSELNVNALELDDSALYLCASSQQQGGYNEQFFGPGTRLTVL.

This chain joins TRBV6-5 and TRBJ2-7; 9 bases agree with TRBD1. With 4 bases clipped from V and 2 bases from J, the junction kept 3 bases outside the gene matches. The CDR3 is made up of 14 amino acids. Germline-derived CDR1 and CDR2 are MNHEY and SVGAGI. CDR3 in amino acids: CASSSGTGTYEQYF. The CDR3 nucleotides are TGTGCCAGCAGTTCCGGGACAGGGACCTACGAGCAGTACTTC.

CDR3 sequence (DNA): TGTGCCACCAGCAGAGAGGGGGTGACAGGATGGGAAAAACTGTTTTTT. Translated: CATSREGVTGWEKLFF. The chain carries TRBV15 and TRBJ1-4, with D maybe TRBD1 (6 bases). Between the trimmed V and J ends, which lost 0 bases and 8 bases, there was a span of 16 bases. The CDR3 totals 16 residues. CDR1 and CDR2 (germline): LNHNV, YYDKDF (reference sequence).

The DNA for the CDR3 is TGTGCCAGCTCAACCCTCGGGGGTGGCATTCAGTACTTC. Translated, it gives CASSTLGGGIQYF. This chain connects TRBV18 to TRBJ2-4; perhaps TRBD2 as D (6 bases). From germline, CDR1 is KGHSH and CDR2 LQKENI. Between the trimmed V and J ends, which lost 5 bases and 9 bases, there was a span of 14 bases. The CDR3 length is 13 residues.

The chain has TRBV9 and TRBJ2-4; D gene ambiguous. With 0 bases removed from V and 9 bases from J, the gap between germline ends came to 16 bases. The CDR3 totals 15 residues. CDR1 and CDR2 from the germline V gene are SGDLS and YYNGEE. Here the CDR3 DNA reads TGTGCCAGCAGCGTAGAACCCACCAATACTGGCATTCAGTACTTC. Translating gives CASSVEPTNTGIQYF.

The J gene is TRBJ1-5, the V gene TRBV7-6, with D tentatively TRBD1 (6 bases). The CDR3 loop spans 16 amino acids. The germline V and J ends were trimmed by 1 base and 4 bases, with 14 bases remaining between them. Germline V gene lookup returns CDR1 SGHVS and CDR2 FNYEAQ. This chain's CDR3 is CASSLESQGINQPQHF. CDR3 DNA sequence: TGTGCCAGCAGCTTAGAGTCACAGGGAATAAATCAGCCCCAGCATTTT.

The V call is TRBV2, the J call TRBJ2-4; the D gene is possibly TRBD2 (5 bases). The CDR3 has 15 amino acids. Trimming took 3 bases from V and 3 from J, leaving 12 bases between them. Per germline, CDR1 SNHLY and CDR2 FYNNEI. The CDR3 is CASSDFRAGKNIQYF. DNA of the CDR3: TGTGCCAGCAGTGATTTCCGGGCGGGCAAAAACATTCAGTACTTC.

The CDR3 is CASSNGQGQYEQYF. The CDR3 DNA is TGTGCCAGCAGCAACGGACAGGGTCAGTACGAGCAGTACTTC. V is TRBV7-6 and J is TRBJ2-7; 8 nucleotides align to TRBD1. Germline CDR1 is SGHVS and CDR2 is FNYEAQ. The CDR3 spans 14 residues. After removal of 5 bases from V and 4 bases from J, the junction contained 7 bases not matched to a gene.

As to this clone: An end of the junction does not agree with germline; a read error may underlie this. The chain couples TRBV30 to TRBJ1-4; D unresolved. CDR3 size: 11 residues. CDR1 is GTSNPN and CDR2 is SVGIG in the germline V gene (reference sequence). CDR3 sequence: CAWSVLGPRYF. The CDR3 DNA reads TGTGCCTGGAGTGTACTAGGGCCCCGTTATTTT.

The CDR3 loop reads CASSIVQGILYEQYF. Here the CDR3 DNA reads TGTGCCAGTAGTATAGTGCAGGGGATCCTCTACGAGCAGTACTTC. This rearrangement joins TRBV19 to TRBJ2-7; possibly TRBD1 for D (6 bases). The V and J ends lost 1 base and 3 bases respectively, with 13 bases between them. CDR1 is LNHDA and CDR2 is SQIVND in the germline V gene (reference sequence). This CDR3 region has 15 residues.

The chain recombines TRBV21-1 with TRBJ1-2; the table's D call of TRBD1 was not tested on the DNA. TRBV21-1 is a pseudogene segment. The CDR3 is made up of 13 amino acids. DNA for the CDR3: TGTGCCAGCACCAGTAAGACAGGGGAAGGCTACACCTTC. Residues: CASTSKTGEGYTF.